This T cell receptor beta chain was sequenced for a study of early T cells in non-severe SARS-CoV-2 infection. This clonotype was recorded many times. Its antigen is undetermined. Study results and caveats: Matching results from VDJdb favored anti-spike CD8 responses, leaving private and CD4 specificities undetected.

One entry per CDR3 protein results from TCRdb running MiXCR on the 5' RACE reads. The sample yields around 19,000 distinct CDR3 sequences, 4.8% seen once. The V segment lost 0 bases and the J segment 4 bases; nucleotides outside the gene matches: 12. CDR1 DFQATT and CDR2 SNEGSKA come from the germline V gene (reference sequence). The CDR3 totals 18 residues. The sequenced material came from whole blood. The TCR comes from an adult who was a healthcare worker with PCR-confirmed SARS-CoV-2 infection or an uninfected control (not recorded which). The chain joins TRBV20-1 to TRBJ2-1; TRBD1 aligns across 10 bases. CDR3 region: CSARDKGQGSRAYNEQFF. Written as DNA, the CDR3 is TGCAGTGCTAGAGATAAGGGACAGGGGAGTAGAGCTTACAATGAGCAGTTCTTC.